This TCR beta chain was recorded in a study of T cells in Graves' hyperthyroidism and ophthalmopathy (dated by TCRdb to between 2018 and 2021). Regarding the research as a whole: Peripheral blood samples were taken at the time of initial diagnosis, prior to any treatment. Prospective prediction of ophthalmopathy was tested in an independent validation cohort of fewer than 20 hyperthyroidism patients and some 17 patients who later progressed to ophthalmopathy. Once sampling was done, hyperthyroidism patients were given methimazole at a starting dose of 30 mg daily, whereas ophthalmopathy patients were given high-dose intravenous methylprednisolone. To identify distinguishing TCR V-J signatures, a discovery cohort of around 98 patients was used, comprising some 45 with Graves' ophthalmopathy and around 57 with stable Graves' hyperthyroidism. The 100 or so discovery patients were randomly split 7:3 into training and test sets. The study also compared thyroid tissue and blood T-cell repertoires from roughly 6 Graves' hyperthyroidism patients. The paper reports TCR Vbeta CDR3 sequencing of some 140 peripheral blood samples: under 45 ophthalmopathy, roughly 80 hyperthyroidism and approximately 17 progressor patients. The study at large found these results: Ophthalmopathy was separated from stable hyperthyroidism by a 13 V-J signature model, with over 85% sensitivity and about 81% specificity obtained in cross-validation and 80%/75% obtained in testing. In validation, the model predicted progression to ophthalmopathy with approximately 71% sensitivity and 72% to 75% specificity, a median of roughly seven months before onset. Most expanded thyroid clonotypes (frequency above 0.001) were also detected in blood, a finding suggesting that blood repertoires may reflect thyroid immune responses. Sample size was not statistically predetermined, and investigators were not blinded to group allocation.

A patient counted as having stable Graves' hyperthyroidism if no progression to ophthalmopathy occurred over 18 months of follow-up. Hyperthyroidism patients were newly diagnosed, had a disease duration of under 2 months, and were aged 18 to 65 years. The study excluded patients with uncontrolled infections, other autoimmune diseases, pregnancy or lactation. Diagnoses relied on clinical symptoms, serum thyroxine and TRAb, thyroid ultrasound and orbital computed tomography. Ficoll-Paque density gradient centrifugation was used to isolate PBMCs from around 10 ml of fresh peripheral blood. Total RNA was extracted with Trizol reagent, and quality was checked on an Agilent 2100 Bioanalyzer. Reading the germline V gene gives CDR1 ENHRY and CDR2 SYGVKD. CDR3 length: 15 amino acids, cysteine to phenylalanine. Only the CDR3 DNA is retained, 45 bases long and in frame from the first base. V lost 3 bases and J lost 3 bases; the stretch between them is 11 bases long.

Comments on this clonotype: Its specific antigen is unknown. Base qualities are not recorded, but no much larger clone differs from it by a single base.

TCR beta CDR3 regions were amplified from RNA transcripts. The TCR CDR3 was subjected to a first round of RT-PCR using the HTBI primer set and the Qiagen OneStep RT-PCR kit. The libraries were constructed in a second round of multiplex PCR and then size-selected and purified. Sequencing of the libraries was done on an Illumina HiSeq2000 using paired-end 100 bp reads. As for how the authors treated the data: Raw data were processed with SOAPnuke, discarding reads with adapters, uncalled bases, mean Phred below 15, or no exact constant-primer or identifier match. High-quality paired reads were merged with COPE v1.2.5, and unique nucleotide sequences were defined as clonotypes. Clonotypes were aligned to IMGT TRBV, TRBD and TRBJ reference segments using MiTCR v1.1. The analysis included only V-J combinations with a frequency above 0.0001, which together covered more than 99% of the repertoires. A TCS score was defined as the ratio between F50 (clonal expansion) and ExV (chaos), using BLOSUM62-based TCRdist between CDR3 peptides within each V-J. Welch's t-statistics and random forest reduced just over 500 V-J features to roughly 13, which were used in a naive Bayes classifier (R e1071). Starting from the raw public reads, TCRdb applied fastp trimming at Q25, assembled clones with MiXCR and retained in-frame beta chains. When rows share a CDR3 protein, they turn into one entry using the most common DNA and genes. The V and J calls reflect TCRdb's pipeline rather than the authors' work. Across this sample there are around 300,000 distinct CDR3 sequences, with 14% seen only once. Approximately 25% of the sample lies in the top ten.

This chain joins TRBV10-3 to TRBJ2-2, with a tentative D gene TRBD2 over 5 matching bases. Sequencing was done on a sample of blood. This receptor was taken from a woman in her thirties with Graves' hyperthyroidism. The nucleotide sequence reads TGTGCCATCAGTGAAACCCCCGGGGACACCGGGGAGCTGTTTTTT. The encoded protein is CAISETPGDTGELFF.